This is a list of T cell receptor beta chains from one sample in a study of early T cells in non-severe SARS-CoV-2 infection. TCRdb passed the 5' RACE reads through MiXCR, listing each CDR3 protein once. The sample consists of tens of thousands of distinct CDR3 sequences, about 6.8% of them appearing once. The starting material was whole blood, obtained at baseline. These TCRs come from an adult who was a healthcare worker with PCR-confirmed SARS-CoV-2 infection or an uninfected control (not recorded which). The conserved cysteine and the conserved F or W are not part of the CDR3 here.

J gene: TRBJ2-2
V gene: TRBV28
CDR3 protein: ASSSRQSTGELF

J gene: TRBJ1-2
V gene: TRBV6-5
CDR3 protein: ASSYSPGPGGVDGYT

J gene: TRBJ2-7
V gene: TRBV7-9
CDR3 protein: ASSDLGTGPSYEQY

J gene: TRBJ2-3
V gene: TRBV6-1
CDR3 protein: ASSATSGGLRDTQY

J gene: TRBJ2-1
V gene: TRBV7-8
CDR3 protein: ASTGIAGHNEQF

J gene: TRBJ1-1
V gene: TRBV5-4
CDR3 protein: ASSLGLKGGNTEAF

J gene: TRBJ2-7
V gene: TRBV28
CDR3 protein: ASSLSGGGEQY

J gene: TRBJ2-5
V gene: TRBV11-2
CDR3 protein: ASSGRLAGKQETQY

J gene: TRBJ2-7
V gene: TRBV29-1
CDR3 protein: SVGRYRRGTYEQY

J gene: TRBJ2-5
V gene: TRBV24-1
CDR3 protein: ATSGAGRETQY

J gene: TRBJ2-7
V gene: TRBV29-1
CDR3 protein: SVLAGSSYEQY

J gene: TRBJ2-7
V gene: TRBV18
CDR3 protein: ASSPTAAGYEQY

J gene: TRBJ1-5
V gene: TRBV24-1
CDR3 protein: ATSGSDRVYQPQH

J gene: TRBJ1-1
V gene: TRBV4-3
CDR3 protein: ASSQGAEAF

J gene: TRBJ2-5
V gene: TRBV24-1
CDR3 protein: ATSDLERETQY

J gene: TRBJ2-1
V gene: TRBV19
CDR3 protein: ASSSGRADEQF

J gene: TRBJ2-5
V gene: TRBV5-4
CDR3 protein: ASRMDRGRETQY

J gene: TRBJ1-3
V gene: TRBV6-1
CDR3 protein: ASSERGNTIY

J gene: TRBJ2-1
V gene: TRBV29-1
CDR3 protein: SVAVPVAGAGSYNEQF

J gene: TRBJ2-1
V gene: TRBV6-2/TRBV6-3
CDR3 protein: ASSSGREGNEQF